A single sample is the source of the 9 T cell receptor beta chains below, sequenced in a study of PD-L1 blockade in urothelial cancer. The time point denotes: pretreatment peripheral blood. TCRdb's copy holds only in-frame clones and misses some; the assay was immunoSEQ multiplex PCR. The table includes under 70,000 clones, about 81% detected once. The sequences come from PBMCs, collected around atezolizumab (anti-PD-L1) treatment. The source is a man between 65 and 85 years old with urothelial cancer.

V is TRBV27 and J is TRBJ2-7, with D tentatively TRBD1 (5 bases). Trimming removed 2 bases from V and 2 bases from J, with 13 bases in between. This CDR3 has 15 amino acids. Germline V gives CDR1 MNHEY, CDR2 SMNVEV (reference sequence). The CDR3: CASSLTAGRTYEQYF. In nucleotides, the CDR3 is TGTGCCAGCAGTTTAACGGCAGGGCGGACCTACGAGCAGTACTTC.

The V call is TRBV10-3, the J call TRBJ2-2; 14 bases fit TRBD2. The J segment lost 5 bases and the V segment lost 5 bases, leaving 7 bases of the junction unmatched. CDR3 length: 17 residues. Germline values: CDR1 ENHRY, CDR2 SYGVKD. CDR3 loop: CAISQTSGRAITGELFF. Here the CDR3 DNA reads TGTGCCATCAGTCAGACTAGCGGGAGGGCAATAACCGGGGAGCTGTTTTTT.

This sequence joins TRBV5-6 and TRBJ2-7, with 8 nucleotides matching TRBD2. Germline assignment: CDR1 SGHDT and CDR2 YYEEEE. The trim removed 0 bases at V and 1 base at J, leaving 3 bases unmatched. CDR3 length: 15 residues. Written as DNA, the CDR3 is TGTGCCAGCAGCTTGGTGACTAGCGCGTCCTACGAGCAGTACTTC. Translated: CASSLVTSASYEQYF.

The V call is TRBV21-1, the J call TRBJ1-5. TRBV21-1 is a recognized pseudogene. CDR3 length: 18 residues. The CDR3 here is CASSLRVPVHWSNQPQHF. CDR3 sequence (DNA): TGTGCCAGCAGCTTACGGGTCCCTGTACACTGGAGCAATCAGCCCCAGCATTTT.

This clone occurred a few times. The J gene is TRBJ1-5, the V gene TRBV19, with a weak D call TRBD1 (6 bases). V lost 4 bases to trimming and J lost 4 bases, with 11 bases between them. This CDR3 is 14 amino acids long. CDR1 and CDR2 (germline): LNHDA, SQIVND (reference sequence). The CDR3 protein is CASSTGQRNQPQHF. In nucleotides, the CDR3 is TGTGCCAGTAGTACGGGACAACGAAATCAGCCCCAGCATTTT. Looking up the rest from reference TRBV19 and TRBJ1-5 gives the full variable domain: DGGITQSPKYLFRKEGQNVTLSCEQNLNHDAMYWYRQDPGQGLRLIYYSQIVNDFQKGDIAEGYSVSREKKESFPLTVTSAQKNPTAFYLCASSTGQRNQPQHFGDGTRLSIL.

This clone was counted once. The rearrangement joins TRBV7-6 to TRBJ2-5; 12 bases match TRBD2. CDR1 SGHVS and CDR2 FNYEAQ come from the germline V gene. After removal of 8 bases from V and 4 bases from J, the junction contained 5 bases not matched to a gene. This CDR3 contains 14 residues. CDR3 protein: CASLAGGPGETQYF. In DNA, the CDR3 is TGTGCCAGCCTAGCGGGAGGGCCCGGAGAGACCCAGTACTTC.

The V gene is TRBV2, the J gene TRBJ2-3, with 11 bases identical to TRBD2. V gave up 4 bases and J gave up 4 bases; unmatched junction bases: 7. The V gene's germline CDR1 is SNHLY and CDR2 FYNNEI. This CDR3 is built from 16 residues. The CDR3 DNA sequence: TGTGCCAGCAGTGGTCGACTAGCGGGACCATCAGATACGCAGTATTTT. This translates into CASSGRLAGPSDTQYF.

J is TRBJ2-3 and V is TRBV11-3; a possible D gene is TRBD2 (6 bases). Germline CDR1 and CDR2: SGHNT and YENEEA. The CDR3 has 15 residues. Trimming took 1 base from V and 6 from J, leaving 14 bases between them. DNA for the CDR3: TGTGCCAGCAGCTTAGGTGGGAGGACAATGGATACGCAGTATTTT. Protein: CASSLGGRTMDTQYF.

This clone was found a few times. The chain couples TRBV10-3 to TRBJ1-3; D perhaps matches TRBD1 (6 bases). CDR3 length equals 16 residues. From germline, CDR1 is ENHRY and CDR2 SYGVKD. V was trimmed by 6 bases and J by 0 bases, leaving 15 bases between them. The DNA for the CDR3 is TGTGCCATCAGCCCATTAGACAGGCGCTCTGGAAACACCATATATTTT. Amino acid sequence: CAISPLDRRSGNTIYF.